The T cell receptor beta chain under discussion was sequenced for a study of T cell changes during pregnancy in multiple sclerosis. Trimming left V 3 bases short and J 2 bases short, with 8 bases between. This CDR3 region has 13 residues. Germline V gene sequence: CDR1 MNHEY, CDR2 SMNVEV (reference sequence). Generated by immunoSEQ multiplex PCR, the TCRdb table keeps only in-frame clones and is missing some. The sample lists about 69,000 clones, approximately 91% occurring once. Sequenced here: peripheral blood, sampled in the third trimester of pregnancy. The gene calls are TRBV27 and TRBJ2-7, with D unresolved. The receptor was derived from a female donor with multiple sclerosis, enrolled in a pregnancy study. In nucleotides, the CDR3 is TGTGCCAGCAGTTTCGGCGGAACCTACGAGCAGTACTTC. Its protein product is CASSFGGTYEQYF.